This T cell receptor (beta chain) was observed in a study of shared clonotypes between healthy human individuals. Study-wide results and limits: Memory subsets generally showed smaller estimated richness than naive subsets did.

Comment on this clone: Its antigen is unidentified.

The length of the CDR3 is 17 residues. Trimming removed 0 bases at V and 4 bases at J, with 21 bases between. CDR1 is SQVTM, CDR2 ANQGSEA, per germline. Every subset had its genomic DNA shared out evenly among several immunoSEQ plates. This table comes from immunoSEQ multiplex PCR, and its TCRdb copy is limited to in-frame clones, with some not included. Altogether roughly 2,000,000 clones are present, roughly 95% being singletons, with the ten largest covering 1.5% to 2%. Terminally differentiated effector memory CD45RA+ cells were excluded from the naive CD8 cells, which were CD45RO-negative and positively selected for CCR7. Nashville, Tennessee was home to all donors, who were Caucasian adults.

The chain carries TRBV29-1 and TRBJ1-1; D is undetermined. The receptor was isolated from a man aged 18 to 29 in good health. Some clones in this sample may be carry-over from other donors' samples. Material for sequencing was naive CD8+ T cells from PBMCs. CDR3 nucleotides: TGCAGCGTTGAAGATTACTTTGAATTCGGGGTCGGCACTGAAGCTTTCTTT. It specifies CSVEDYFEFGVGTEAFF.